What follows is one TCR beta chain and its context. In the original analysis: Using reference gene primer amplification, nucleated cell counts were estimated. TCRdb's table, derived via immunoSEQ multiplex PCR, lists solely in-frame clones and lacks some. V and J calls and clone size are copied from that table; D and trimming were computed from the DNA. Of 150,000 to 200,000 clones in the sample, about three quarters were seen once. The record originates from a study of blood T cell repertoires in COVID-19. Whole-study context: Samples representing acute and convalescent COVID-19 were sourced from the United States, Italy and Spain. Sample material is recorded as cDNA or gDNA derived from T cells, B-cell-depleted T cells, or PBMCs.

While infection was still active, Seattle patients were enrolled and then followed longitudinally. There are 12 residues in the CDR3. V was pared by 5 bases and J by 3 bases, with 8 bases between. Looked up from germline, CDR1 is SGHDN and CDR2 is FVKESK. The chain is built from TRBV14 and TRBJ2-7; D might be TRBD1 (6 bases). The material sequenced was peripheral blood. This TCR came from an elderly woman with COVID-19, enrolled during active disease. In nucleotides, the CDR3 is TGTGCCAGCAGCTCACAGGGCTACGAGCAGTACTTC. This sequence encodes CASSSQGYEQYF.